This T cell receptor (beta chain) comes out of a study of blood T cell repertoires in COVID-19 (dated by TCRdb to 2018 to 2021). As for the study more broadly: Samples from collaborators originated in the United States, Italy and Spain and spanned both the acute and convalescent phases of COVID-19. Samples were obtained from the ongoing ImmuneRACE study (first 160 participants) and from over 1,000 subjects provided by 6 global collaborators. The prospective study material was composed of cDNA or gDNA derived from T cells, B-cell-depleted T cells, or PBMCs. Sample metadata almost always included a de-identified subject ID, COVID-19 status, age in years and sex. The dataset comprised deeply sampled blood TCRbeta repertoires from subjects exposed to, actively infected with, or recovered from COVID-19. The repertoires were made available in a free public database intended to serve as a resource for research on the immune response to SARS-CoV-2. Where HLA class I and class II types were available, the types were taken from metadata supplied by the sample provider, not from assay-based typing. Study-wide findings and limitations: Clinical and demographic metadata were provided uncurated, with the amount varying by source and participant.

On this clone itself: It has no known antigen specificity. No clone much larger than this one lies a single base away; base qualities are absent.

Trimming takes 4 bases from V and 1 base from J, and the germline ends sit 13 bases apart. According to the germline V gene (reference sequence), CDR1 reads GTSNPN and CDR2 reads SVGIG. CDR3 length: 14 amino acids, cysteine to phenylalanine. Kept here is only the CDR3 DNA, which spans 42 bases and is read in frame from base 1. The immunoSEQ Assay, a bias-controlled multiplex PCR, was used to amplify TCRbeta CDR3 regions from genomic DNA. The original pipeline was this. The number of nucleated cells in each sample was estimated by amplification of reference gene primers within the assay. To quantify the absolute abundance of each unique TCRbeta CDR3 rearrangement, sequence reads were collapsed and filtered. Productive Simpson clonality was computed per sample as the square root of Simpson's diversity index over productive rearrangements. In its TCRdb copy, this immuneACCESS table keeps in-frame sequences only and misses some clones. Where compared with another copy, unresolved V genes explain less than half of these, and the others have no known cause. V and J calls and clone size are copied from that table; D and trimming were computed from the DNA. For this sample there are about 95,000 clones; approximately 81% appear just once. Clones ranked in the top ten supply around a quarter of the sample.

The collaborating institutions used their own protocols to collect whole blood in K2EDTA tubes. For TCRbeta analysis, collaborator samples were shipped as frozen whole blood, as isolated PBMCs, or as DNA extracted from either sample type. The sample comprised peripheral blood. This chain is built from TRBV30 and TRBJ1-1; the D region possibly corresponds to TRBD1 (5 bases align). This TCR was recovered from a man at least 80 years old with active or convalescent COVID-19. Here is the DNA: TGTGCCTGGATGATGAGTCAGGGGAACACTGAAGCTTTCTTT. Its protein is CAWMMSQGNTEAFF.